This record concerns one TCR beta chain sequence. The antigen it binds to is not known. The record has no base qualities; no much larger clone is one base away. Preparation of the library involved the immunoSEQ multiplex PCR assay. TCRdb retrieved this table from immuneACCESS and kept in-frame rearrangements only. Not all clones are present; in checked studies, unresolved V genes account for under half, and no reason is known for the remainder. In all, the sample holds roughly 90,000 clones, and 90% to 97% of those were seen once. The top ten clonotypes cover about 0.39% of the sample. From a lookup of the germline V gene, CDR1 and CDR2 are KGHSH and LQKENI. From cysteine to phenylalanine, the CDR3 is 15 amino acids long. The entry retains the CDR3 DNA only, 45 bases that are in frame from base 1. Compared with germline, V lacks 3 bases and J lacks 1 base; bases without a gene match: 3. This entry comes from a study of technical replicates of blood from a few donors (dated 2017 in TCRdb).

This sequence was found in a human donor in good health. The V gene is TRBV18 and the J gene is TRBJ2-7, with TRBD2 matching 10 junction bases. Sequencing input: T cells isolated from PBMCs. CDR3 sequence: CASSPRTSGSYEQYF. The nucleotide sequence is given as TGTGCCAGCTCACCCAGGACTAGCGGATCCTACGAGCAGTACTTC.